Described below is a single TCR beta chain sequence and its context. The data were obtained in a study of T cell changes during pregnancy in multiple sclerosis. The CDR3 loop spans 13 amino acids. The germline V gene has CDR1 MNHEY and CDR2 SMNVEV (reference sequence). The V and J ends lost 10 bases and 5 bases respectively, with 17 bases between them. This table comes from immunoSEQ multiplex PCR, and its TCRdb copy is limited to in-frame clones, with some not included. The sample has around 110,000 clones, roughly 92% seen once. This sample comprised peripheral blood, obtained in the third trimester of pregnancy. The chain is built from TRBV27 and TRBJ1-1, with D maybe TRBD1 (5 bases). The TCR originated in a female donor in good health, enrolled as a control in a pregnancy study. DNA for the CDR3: TGTGCCACCCGGGGGTTACGGGGGACTGAAGCTTTCTTT. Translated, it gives CATRGLRGTEAFF.